What follows are 30 T cell receptor beta chains derived from one specimen sequenced in a study of human T cells and chemical hapten exposure. TCRdb itself ran the RACE reads through MiXCR, one entry per CDR3 protein. This sample carries 49,000 or so distinct CDR3 sequences, 4.4% of them seen once, and the ten largest clones take less than 6%. Time point described: healthy volunteer bleed at 2 weeks. Unfractionated whole blood yielded total RNA. The material sequenced was whole blood. The receptors were gathered from a human donor in good health. Some clones in this sample may be carry-over from other donors' samples.

This clonotype was detected only a few times. The V call is TRBV27, the J call TRBJ2-1, with a possible D match to TRBD1 (6 bases). Germline lookup yields CDR1 MNHEY and CDR2 SMNVEV (reference sequence). Trimming left V 6 bases short and J 4 bases short, with 10 bases between. The CDR3 has 13 amino acids. The CDR3 DNA follows: TGTGCCAGCAGCCGCGGACAGTACAATGAGCAGTTCTTC. Its protein is CASSRGQYNEQFF.

This clonotype was found a few times. The chain has TRBV28 and TRBJ2-5, with 8 bases fitting TRBD1. Germline values: CDR1 MDHEN, CDR2 SYDVKM. The ends lost 2 bases at V and 4 bases at J; junction bases unmatched: 3. This CDR3 has 14 amino acids. The CDR3 loop is CASSLRTGRETQYF. The CDR3 coding sequence is TGTGCCAGCAGTTTACGGACAGGGAGAGAGACCCAGTACTTC.

This clonotype was counted between two and nine times. The chain uses TRBV28 and TRBJ1-1, with a tentative D call TRBD1 (5 bases). V lost 5 bases, J lost 2 bases, and 18 bases lay in between. The germline gives CDR1 MDHEN, CDR2 SYDVKM. The CDR3 consists of 16 residues. The CDR3 is CASSINRGGVNTEAFF. CDR3 nucleotides: TGTGCCAGCAGTATCAACCGGGGGGGGGTTAACACTGAAGCTTTCTTT.

This clonotype was seen ten or more times. The chain couples TRBV4-1 to TRBJ2-1; 10 bases are a match to TRBD2. The J segment lost 9 bases and the V segment lost 0 bases, leaving 14 bases of the junction unmatched. Germline-derived CDR1 and CDR2 are MGHRA and YSYEKL. The CDR3 runs to 18 residues. This chain's CDR3 is CASSQDAPHSGRVAEQFF. The CDR3 DNA reads TGCGCCAGCAGCCAAGATGCCCCCCACAGCGGGAGGGTAGCTGAGCAGTTCTTC.

This chain joins TRBV6-2 or TRBV6-3 and TRBJ2-1; 8 nucleotides agree with TRBD2. In germline, CDR1 is MNHEY, CDR2 SVGEGT. V shed 2 bases, J shed 7 bases, and the junction held 7 bases outside the gene matches. The length of the CDR3 is 15 residues. The CDR3 DNA sequence: TGTGCCAGCAGTTACGACCGCGGGAGGAGGAATGAGCAGTTCTTC. This codes for CASSYDRGRRNEQFF.

Many counts were recorded for this clonotype. The chain couples TRBV20-1 to TRBJ2-7, with 12 bases aligning to TRBD2. Germline CDR1 is DFQATT and CDR2 is SNEGSKA (reference sequence). The CDR3 contains 17 residues. V was pared by 4 bases and J by 2 bases, with 12 bases of the junction left unmatched. CDR3 sequence reads: CSATHYGTSGPPYEQYF. Written as DNA, the CDR3 is TGCAGTGCTACCCATTACGGGACTAGCGGGCCACCCTACGAGCAGTACTTC.

Ten or more counts support this clonotype. The chain links TRBV12-3 or TRBV12-4 to TRBJ1-1; TRBD1 aligns across 10 bases. J lost 0 bases, V lost 8 bases, and 3 bases had no gene match. The CDR3 has 14 residues. The CDR3 DNA reads TGTGCCAGCTCGACAGGGGGCTTGAACACTGAAGCTTTCTTT. Amino acids: CASSTGGLNTEAFF.

This clonotype was observed at least ten times. The junction and the germline gene differ at one end; a read error may be behind it. V gene TRBV7-7 combines with J gene TRBJ2-1; TRBD2 matches at 12 bases. The CDR3 loop spans 16 amino acids. The germline CDR1 and CDR2 sequences are SSHAT and FNYEAQ (reference sequence). The CDR3: CASSSSPSGGDNEQFF. The CDR3 DNA reads as TGTGCTAGCAGCTCTAGCCCTAGCGGGGGGGACAATGAGCAGTTCTTC. The full variable domain, its missing parts supplied by reference TRBV7-7 and TRBJ2-1, is GAGVSQSPRYKVTKRGQDVTLRCDPISSHATLYWYQQALGQGPEFLTYFNYEAQPDKSGLPSDRFSAERPEGSISTLTIQRTEQRDSAMYRCASSSSPSGGDNEQFFGPGTRLTVL.

This clonotype was counted ten times or more. This chain uses TRBV5-4 with TRBJ2-3; no clear D gene. Between the trimmed V and J ends, which lost 3 bases and 0 bases, there was a span of 14 bases. Germline CDR1 and CDR2: SGHNT and YYREEE (reference sequence). CDR3 length: 16 amino acids. CDR3 in amino acids: CASSSDNLRSTDTQYF. CDR3 DNA: TGTGCCAGCAGCTCCGACAATCTTCGGAGCACAGATACGCAGTATTTT.

The genes are TRBV13 and TRBJ2-1; 16 nucleotides line up with TRBD2. Germline-derived CDR1 and CDR2 are PRHDT and FYEKMQ (reference sequence). This CDR3 is built from 16 residues. Trimming removed 5 bases from V and 9 bases from J; junction bases left unmatched: 7. Here the CDR3 reads CASSPGLAGGWGEQFF. The CDR3 DNA reads TGTGCCAGCAGCCCGGGACTAGCGGGAGGGTGGGGTGAGCAGTTCTTC.

This clonotype was observed a handful of times. This chain connects TRBV7-9 to TRBJ1-5; possible D gene TRBD1, 5 bases. The V end was cut by 0 bases, the J end by 2 bases, with 11 bases between. Germline V gives CDR1 SEHNR, CDR2 FQNEAQ (reference sequence). The CDR3 is 16 residues long. The CDR3 DNA is TGTGCCAGCAGCTTAGCTGGGGGGACGGGCAATCAGCCCCAGCATTTT. Encoded protein: CASSLAGGTGNQPQHF.

The J gene is TRBJ1-2, the V gene TRBV28; D ambiguous. Germline lookup yields CDR1 MDHEN and CDR2 SYDVKM. This CDR3 is built from 14 residues. V lost 7 bases and J 4 bases, leaving 16 bases between the germline ends. For the CDR3, the DNA is TGTGCCAGCACCTCCGCCATGGCGCCCTATGGCTACACCTTC. Amino acid sequence: CASTSAMAPYGYTF.

At least ten counts were recorded for this clonotype. The V gene is TRBV5-1, the J gene TRBJ2-1, with 9 bases matching TRBD2. The ends lost 4 bases at V and 4 bases at J; junction bases unmatched: 9. Germline-derived CDR1 and CDR2 are SGHRS and YFSETQ. CDR3 size: 16 residues. The CDR3 region has the DNA TGCGCCAGCAGCGCAAACGCGGGGGGGCGGTACAATGAGCAGTTCTTC. Its translation is CASSANAGGRYNEQFF. Full variable domain (missing parts from reference TRBV5-1 and TRBJ2-1): KAGVTQTPRYLIKTRGQQVTLSCSPISGHRSVSWYQQTPGQGLQFLFEYFSETQRNKGNFPGRFSGRQFSNSRSEMNVSTLELGDSALYLCASSANAGGRYNEQFFGPGTRLTVL.

This clonotype was recorded many times. This chain uses TRBV7-9 with TRBJ2-7; 9 positions agree with TRBD1. CDR3 length: 15 amino acids. After removal of 6 bases from V and 4 bases from J, the junction contained 10 bases not matched to a gene. Per germline, CDR1 SEHNR and CDR2 FQNEAQ (reference sequence). In nucleotides, the CDR3 is TGTGCCAGCAGTCAACCGGGACAGGGTTGGTACGAGCAGTACTTC. It yields the protein CASSQPGQGWYEQYF. Based on the CDR3 plus reference TRBV7-9 and TRBJ2-7, the full variable domain is DTGVSQNPRHKITKRGQNVTFRCDPISEHNRLYWYRQTLGQGPEFLTYFQNEAQLEKSRLLSDRFSAERPKGSFSTLEIQRTEQGDSAMYLCASSQPGQGWYEQYFGPGTRLTVT.

This clonotype has at least ten counts. This rearrangement joins TRBV11-2 to TRBJ2-5; tentatively, D is TRBD2 (7 bases). Germline V gives CDR1 SGHAT, CDR2 FQNNGV. V shed 2 bases and J shed 4 bases, with 17 bases lying between them. The CDR3 totals 16 residues. The CDR3 coding sequence is TGTGCCAGCAGCTTATTAATGGGGGCGGGAGCAGAGACCCAGTACTTC. It yields the protein CASSLLMGAGAETQYF.

This clonotype was seen repeatedly, ten times or more. J is TRBJ2-5 and V is TRBV7-8; tentatively, D is TRBD2 (5 bases). Germline CDR1 and CDR2: SGHVS and FQNEAQ. Trimming removed 5 bases from V and 2 bases from J, with 12 bases in between. CDR3 size: 14 residues. The CDR3 region is CASSPRGFQETQYF. In nucleotides, the CDR3 is TGTGCCAGCAGCCCCCGGGGATTTCAAGAGACCCAGTACTTC.

This clonotype was detected ten times or more. The rearrangement uses TRBV20-1 and TRBJ2-1, with 9 bases matching TRBD2. Per the germline V gene, CDR1 is DFQATT and CDR2 is SNEGSKA (reference sequence). J lost 12 bases, V lost 1 base, and 7 bases had no gene match. The CDR3 contains 13 residues. The CDR3 sequence: CSARGSGRNGQFF. The CDR3 nucleotides are TGCAGTGCTAGAGGTAGCGGGAGAAACGGGCAGTTCTTC.

This clonotype was seen many times. V is TRBV11-2 and J is TRBJ1-1; D is undetermined. This CDR3 comprises 13 residues. V lost 1 base and J lost 1, with 4 bases in between. Germline CDR1 and CDR2: SGHAT and FQNNGV. CDR3 in amino acids: CASSLARNTEAFF. The CDR3 nucleotides read TGTGCCAGCAGCTTAGCGCGGAACACTGAAGCTTTCTTT.

This clonotype came up many times. This chain connects TRBV3-1 to TRBJ1-1; D might be TRBD1 (6 bases). CDR3 size: 14 residues. V lost 1 base, J lost 4 bases, and 10 bases lay in between. CDR1 is LGHDT, CDR2 YNNKEL, per germline (reference sequence). CDR3 in amino acids: CASSQAQGSTEAFF. For the CDR3, the DNA is TGTGCCAGCAGCCAAGCACAGGGTTCCACTGAAGCTTTCTTT.

This clonotype showed up many times. The chain uses TRBV27 and TRBJ1-6; D remains ambiguous. The V gene lost 0 bases and the J gene lost 2 bases, with 5 bases spanning the gap. In germline, CDR1 is MNHEY, CDR2 SMNVEV (reference sequence). This CDR3 region has 15 residues. The CDR3 sequence: CASSLSPPYNSPLHF. Here the CDR3 DNA reads TGTGCCAGCAGTTTATCCCCGCCCTATAATTCACCCCTCCACTTT.

This chain joins TRBV28 and TRBJ2-6; possible D gene TRBD2, 5 bases. This CDR3 is built from 16 residues. Trimming removed 4 bases at V and 4 bases at J, with 14 bases between. CDR1 and CDR2 (germline): MDHEN, SYDVKM. For the CDR3, the DNA is TGTGCCAGCAGTTCCCCCGGGGAGCCCGGGGCCAACGTCCTGACTTTC. This gives the protein CASSSPGEPGANVLTF.

This clonotype has at least ten counts. This chain links TRBV9 with TRBJ2-2; the match to TRBD2 covers 7 bases. Germline trimming cut 2 bases from V and 4 bases from J; bases unmatched to any gene: 8. The CDR3 length is 16 residues. Germline CDR1 and CDR2: SGDLS and YYNGEE. CDR3 nucleotide sequence: TGTGCCAGCAGCGTCCTAGCGGATCTATCCACCGGGGAGCTGTTTTTT. This codes for CASSVLADLSTGELFF.

The sample holds many counts of this clonotype. This chain uses TRBV11-2 with TRBJ2-3, with 8 bases identical to TRBD2. CDR1 is SGHAT, CDR2 FQNNGV, per germline. CDR3 length: 17 amino acids. J gave up 0 bases and V 5 bases, and 10 bases lay outside the gene matches. The CDR3 protein is CASSLRAGGASTDTQYF. CDR3 in DNA: TGTGCCAGCAGCCTCCGGGCGGGAGGCGCTAGCACAGATACGCAGTATTTT.

In this sample, this clonotype turned up many times. The gene calls are TRBV3-1 and TRBJ2-1; TRBD2 aligns across 7 bases. V trimming: 4 bases; J trimming: 9 bases; junction bases outside the gene matches: 3. The CDR3 is made up of 12 amino acids. Germline values: CDR1 LGHDT, CDR2 YNNKEL (reference sequence). CDR3 amino acids: CASSRSGTEQFF. In nucleotides, the CDR3 is TGTGCCAGCAGCCGGAGCGGGACTGAGCAGTTCTTC.

This clonotype was observed at least ten times. This rearrangement joins TRBV5-1 to TRBJ2-2; 7 bases are shared with TRBD1. The CDR3 sequence is 16 residues long. Germline-derived CDR1 and CDR2 are SGHRS and YFSETQ. With 0 bases clipped from V and 5 bases from J, the junction kept 7 bases outside the gene matches. The CDR3 DNA follows: TGCGCCAGCAGCTTGGCCGGGACAGAGTCAACCGGGGAGCTGTTTTTT. Protein product: CASSLAGTESTGELFF.

This clonotype was counted ten times or more. The chain employs TRBV29-1 and TRBJ1-4; TRBD1 aligns across 10 bases. The CDR3 has 14 residues. The germline gives CDR1 SQVTM, CDR2 ANQGSEA. Trimming cost V 6 bases and J 8 bases; bases outside gene matches: 9. The CDR3 here is CSVAPGQGKEKLFF. The CDR3 coding sequence is TGCAGCGTCGCGCCGGGACAGGGGAAGGAAAAACTGTTTTTT.

This clonotype has at least ten counts. The J gene is TRBJ2-5, the V gene TRBV29-1; 8 bases fit TRBD2. V was clipped by 4 bases and J by 2 bases; unmatched bases: 9. The germline CDR1 and CDR2 sequences are SQVTM and ANQGSEA. This CDR3 has 15 residues. The CDR3 is CSVGPGRGSQETQYF. In nucleotides, the CDR3 is TGCAGCGTTGGCCCCGGGAGGGGTTCTCAAGAGACCCAGTACTTC.

This clonotype has a count of ten or more. This chain uses TRBV6-4 with TRBJ2-1; TRBD1 aligns across 10 bases. From germline, CDR1 is MRHNA and CDR2 SNTAGT. The CDR3 spans 15 residues. After removal of 6 bases from V and 10 bases from J, the junction contained 12 bases not matched to a gene. The CDR3 sequence: CASSRTGGGEDEQFF. The CDR3 DNA sequence: TGTGCCAGCAGCAGGACAGGGGGAGGTGAAGACGAGCAGTTCTTC.

This clonotype appeared many times. The rearrangement links TRBV20-1 to TRBJ1-3; no reliable D call. CDR1 is DFQATT, CDR2 SNEGSKA, per germline (reference sequence). This CDR3 comprises 14 residues. The CDR3 nucleotides are TGCAGCGCCGGGTCTCCGTACTCTGGAAACACCATATATTTT. Encoded protein: CSAGSPYSGNTIYF.

This clonotype was recorded at least ten times. The chain has TRBV5-1 and TRBJ2-7, with 10 bases aligning to TRBD2. The CDR3 contains 16 residues. The germline V gene has CDR1 SGHRS and CDR2 YFSETQ. V lost 0 bases to trimming and J lost 2 bases; unmatched junction nucleotides: 5. CDR3 sequence reads: CASSLGTSGGAYEQYF. DNA of the CDR3: TGCGCCAGCAGCTTGGGGACTAGCGGTGGCGCCTACGAGCAGTACTTC.